This T cell receptor (beta chain) was captured in a study of T-cell reconstitution after alpha-beta-depleted transplantation in children. Findings and caveats of the study: Several hundred rapidly expanded clones from non-depleted graft cells reportedly supplied alpha-beta T cells about two months post-transplant.

The table lists this clonotype with many counts. Its antigen is not identified. The junction had 4 bases not matched to a gene; V was cut back by 5 bases and J by 0 bases. The CDR3 extends over 15 amino acids. In germline, CDR1 is MRHNA, CDR2 SNTAGT. The TCRbeta library incorporated unique molecular identifiers. MiXCR, applied by TCRdb to the PCR reads, yields one record per CDR3 protein. The sample yields just under 250,000 distinct CDR3 sequences, roughly 25% seen once. The chain uses TRBV6-4 and TRBJ2-1, with TRBD2 matching over 7 bases. The material was PBMCs, obtained before TCRalphabeta/CD19-depleted stem cell transplant. This receptor was taken from a girl aged 2-10 years with Fanconi anemia, due to receive a stem cell transplant. CDR3 residues: CASSPLAVSYNEQFF. The CDR3 bases are TGTGCCAGCAGTCCTCTAGCGGTCTCCTACAATGAGCAGTTCTTC.